This T cell receptor (beta chain) was profiled in a study of CD8+ T cells in alopecia areata. Study results and caveats: Compared with normal scalp, lesional scalp had higher clonality and more expanded CD8+ clones. TCR sharing was clearer in mice than between patients, perhaps partly owing to patient HLA diversity.

Reverse transcribed after extraction, RNA yielded cDNA as the sequencing template. Sequenced by immunoSEQ multiplex PCR; TCRdb stores in-frame clones only, minus some. The data hold about 190,000 clones, with roughly three fifths observed a single time. This clone was recorded a few times. Antigen unknown. The CDR3 spans 15 residues. Germline CDR1 SGHNT, CDR2 YYREEE (reference sequence). The junction had 4 bases not matched to a gene; V was cut back by 0 bases and J by 2 bases. Treatment denoted: oral pan-JAK inhibitor, 5-10 mg twice daily. Sampling of alopecia areata patients yielded lesional scalp punch biopsies as well as peripheral blood.

Sequencing used CD4+ T cells sorted from blood, obtained between weeks 47 and 50, from a patient treated with tofacitinib. The chain links TRBV5-4 to TRBJ2-7; 8 bases align to TRBD2. The clonotype was recovered from a human donor with alopecia areata. CDR3 nucleotide sequence: TGTGCCAGCAGCTTGGGCGGGGGGCCGACCTACGAGCAGTACTTC. It yields the protein CASSLGGGPTYEQYF.